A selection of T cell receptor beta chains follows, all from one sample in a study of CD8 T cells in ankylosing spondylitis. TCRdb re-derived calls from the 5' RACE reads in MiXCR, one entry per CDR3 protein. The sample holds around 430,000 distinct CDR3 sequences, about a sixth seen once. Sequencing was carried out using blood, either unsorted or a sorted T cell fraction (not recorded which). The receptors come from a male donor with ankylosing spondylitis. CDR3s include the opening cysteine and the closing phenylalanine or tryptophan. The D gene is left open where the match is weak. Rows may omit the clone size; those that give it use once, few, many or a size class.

cdr3_aa: CASIGATSGRGNEQFF
cdr3_nt: TGCGCCAGCATTGGGGCAACTAGCGGGAGAGGTAATGAGCAGTTCTTC
v_call: TRBV10-2
j_call: TRBJ2-1
clone_size: .
d_call: TRBD2

cdr3_aa: CASSPGLYGGETQYF
cdr3_nt: TGTGCCAGCAGCCCGGGACTATATGGTGGGGAGACCCAGTACTTC
v_call: TRBV11-3
j_call: TRBJ2-5
clone_size: .
d_call: TRBD2

cdr3_aa: CASSLVGAGRDGYTF
cdr3_nt: TGTGCCAGCAGCTTAGTGGGAGCGGGGCGTGATGGCTACACCTTC
v_call: TRBV11-2
j_call: TRBJ1-2
clone_size: .
d_call: .

cdr3_aa: CASSPDHLTSGRAVYGTDTQYF
cdr3_nt: TGTGCCAGCAGTCCCGATCATCTGACTAGCGGGAGGGCGGTGTATGGCACAGATACGCAGTATTTT
v_call: TRBV6-4
j_call: TRBJ2-3
clone_size: many
d_call: TRBD2

cdr3_aa: CASSYSTTSGELFF
cdr3_nt: TGTGCCAGCAGTTACTCGACGACCTCCGGGGAGCTGTTTTTT
v_call: TRBV6-5
j_call: TRBJ2-2
clone_size: few
d_call: .

cdr3_aa: CSAPRLGAGELFF
cdr3_nt: TGCAGTGCTCCGCGACTGGGGGCCGGGGAGCTGTTTTTT
v_call: TRBV20-1
j_call: TRBJ2-2
clone_size: .
d_call: .

cdr3_aa: CASSRGADLNEKLFF
cdr3_nt: TGTGCCAGCAGCCGAGGGGCAGATCTTAATGAAAAACTGTTTTTT
v_call: TRBV9
j_call: TRBJ1-4
clone_size: .
d_call: .

cdr3_aa: CAWSVGGSVTGELFF
cdr3_nt: TGTGCCTGGAGTGTAGGCGGGAGTGTGACCGGGGAGCTGTTTTTT
v_call: TRBV30
j_call: TRBJ2-2
clone_size: few
d_call: TRBD2

cdr3_aa: CASSGGRYDSGANVLTF
cdr3_nt: TGCGCCAGCAGCGGGGGACGGTATGACTCTGGGGCCAACGTCCTGACTTTC
v_call: TRBV5-1
j_call: TRBJ2-6
clone_size: .
d_call: .

cdr3_aa: CASRRDSSDTQYF
cdr3_nt: TGCGCCAGCCGGCGGGACAGTTCAGATACGCAGTATTTT
v_call: TRBV4-1
j_call: TRBJ2-3
clone_size: .
d_call: .

cdr3_aa: CASSLFLAGGPQETQYF
cdr3_nt: TGTGCCAGCAGCTTGTTTCTAGCGGGAGGACCCCAAGAGACCCAGTACTTC
v_call: TRBV5-5
j_call: TRBJ2-5
clone_size: few
d_call: TRBD2

cdr3_aa: CASSQAWFRGRNEQFF
cdr3_nt: TGCGCCAGCAGCCAAGCCTGGTTTAGGGGGCGCAATGAGCAGTTCTTC
v_call: TRBV4-1
j_call: TRBJ2-1
clone_size: few
d_call: TRBD1

cdr3_aa: CSAEGPDTQYF
cdr3_nt: TGCAGTGCCGAAGGGCCAGATACGCAGTATTTT
v_call: TRBV20-1
j_call: TRBJ2-3
clone_size: .
d_call: .

cdr3_aa: CASSQIQGAKEQFF
cdr3_nt: TGTGCCAGCAGCCAAATACAGGGGGCGAAGGAGCAGTTCTTC
v_call: TRBV16
j_call: TRBJ2-1
clone_size: .
d_call: TRBD1

cdr3_aa: CASSPRQGMDTEAFF
cdr3_nt: TGTGCCAGCTCTCCGAGACAGGGGATGGACACTGAAGCTTTCTTT
v_call: TRBV18
j_call: TRBJ1-1
clone_size: .
d_call: TRBD1

cdr3_aa: CASSWLAPSTDTQYF
cdr3_nt: TGCGCCAGCAGCTGGCTAGCGCCTAGCACAGATACGCAGTATTTT
v_call: TRBV5-1
j_call: TRBJ2-3
clone_size: few
d_call: .

cdr3_aa: CASSAGTTNEKLFF
cdr3_nt: TGTGCCAGCAGCGCCGGAACGACTAATGAAAAACTGTTTTTT
v_call: TRBV12-3/TRBV12-4
j_call: TRBJ1-4
clone_size: many
d_call: .

cdr3_aa: CSASPGRTNTEAFF
cdr3_nt: TGCAGTGCTAGCCCCGGACGGACGAACACTGAAGCTTTCTTT
v_call: TRBV20-1
j_call: TRBJ1-1
clone_size: few
d_call: .

cdr3_aa: CSAAGDYGYTF
cdr3_nt: TGCAGTGCTGCGGGCGACTATGGCTACACCTTC
v_call: TRBV20-1
j_call: TRBJ1-2
clone_size: .
d_call: .

cdr3_aa: CASSRTGSYEKLFF
cdr3_nt: TGTGCCAGCAGCAGGACAGGGTCTTATGAAAAACTGTTTTTT
v_call: TRBV7-2
j_call: TRBJ1-4
clone_size: .
d_call: TRBD1

cdr3_aa: CSARDTGGGEKLFF
cdr3_nt: TGCAGTGCTAGAGATACAGGGGGGGGTGAAAAACTGTTTTTT
v_call: TRBV20-1
j_call: TRBJ1-4
clone_size: .
d_call: TRBD1

cdr3_aa: CASSEQGGRNSPLHF
cdr3_nt: TGTGCCAGCAGTGAACAGGGTGGACGTAATTCACCCCTCCACTTT
v_call: TRBV2
j_call: TRBJ1-6
clone_size: few
d_call: .

cdr3_aa: CASSTSYIYEQFF
cdr3_nt: TGTGCCAGCAGCACCTCGTACATCTATGAGCAGTTCTTC
v_call: TRBV7-2
j_call: TRBJ2-1
clone_size: few
d_call: .

cdr3_aa: CASIGGRVYEQFF
cdr3_nt: TGTGCCAGCATAGGCGGGAGGGTGTATGAGCAGTTCTTC
v_call: TRBV6-1
j_call: TRBJ2-1
clone_size: .
d_call: TRBD2